The 14 T cell receptor beta chains below were found in one sample sequenced in a study of blood T cell repertoires in COVID-19. TCRdb's copy holds only in-frame clones and misses some; the assay was immunoSEQ multiplex PCR. Here the sample spans about 140,000 clones, around 87% being singletons. Sequencing was carried out using peripheral blood. The source of these receptors is a human donor in a cohort sampled during active COVID-19.

The chain has TRBV24-1 and TRBJ2-1; the match to TRBD2 covers 14 bases. This CDR3 is 17 amino acids long. The V gene's germline CDR1 is KGHDR and CDR2 SFDVKD. V lost 2 bases and J lost 6; bases outside the gene matches: 5. CDR3 sequence (DNA): TGTGCCACCAGTGATTGGGGGACTAGCGGGAGCCGCAATGAGCAGTTCTTC. Protein: CATSDWGTSGSRNEQFF.

CDR3 in amino acids: CASSQEVLTGNYEQYF. In nucleotides, the CDR3 is TGTGCCAGCAGCCAAGAGGTCCTCACAGGGAACTACGAGCAGTACTTC. V gene TRBV14 combines with J gene TRBJ2-7; a possible D gene is TRBD1 (6 bases). This CDR3 has 16 amino acids. V lost 0 bases to trimming and J lost 3 bases, with 15 bases between them. Looked up from germline, CDR1 is SGHDN and CDR2 is FVKESK. Complete variable domain (other parts from reference TRBV14 and TRBJ2-7): EAGVTQFPSHSVIEKGQTVTLRCDPISGHDNLYWYRRVMGKEIKFLLHFVKESKQDESGMPNNRFLAERTGGTYSTLKVQPAELEDSGVYFCASSQEVLTGNYEQYFGPGTRLTVT.

V usage is TRBV11-2 and J usage is TRBJ1-6, with D perhaps matching TRBD1 (5 bases). V lost 0 bases and J lost 12, with 9 bases in between. The germline V gene has CDR1 SGHAT and CDR2 FQNNGV. The CDR3 runs 13 residues. Here the CDR3 DNA reads TGTGCCAGCAGCTTAGAGAGCGGGGGACCCCTCCACTTT. Residues: CASSLESGGPLHF.

The rearrangement joins TRBV30 to TRBJ2-3; D is possibly TRBD1 (6 bases). In germline, CDR1 is GTSNPN, CDR2 SVGIG (reference sequence). V was cut by 4 bases and J by 3 bases, with 14 bases left in between. The CDR3 consists of 14 residues. The CDR3 sequence: CAWTPGQLTDTQYF. CDR3 DNA sequence: TGTGCCTGGACTCCGGGACAATTGACAGATACGCAGTATTTT. Variable domain in full (rest from reference TRBV30 and TRBJ2-3): SQTIHQWPATLVQPVGSPLSLECTVEGTSNPNLYWYRQAAGRGLQLLFYSVGIGQISSEVPQNLSASRPQDRQFILSSKKLLLSDSGFYLCAWTPGQLTDTQYFGPGTRLTVL.

The V and J genes are TRBV18 and TRBJ1-4; no definite D call. CDR3 size: 13 residues. Trimming took off 9 bases at V and 0 bases at J, with 8 bases between the two ends. From germline, CDR1 is KGHSH and CDR2 LQKENI. The CDR3 DNA reads as TGTGCCAGTGAGGGTGCAACTAATGAAAAACTGTTTTTT. It specifies CASEGATNEKLFF.

This clone was seen a single time. V usage is TRBV10-3 and J usage is TRBJ1-3; a weak D match, TRBD1 (6 bases). Germline-derived CDR1 and CDR2 are ENHRY and SYGVKD. V was pared by 3 bases and J by 6 bases, with 12 bases between. This CDR3 comprises 14 residues. The CDR3 here is CAISDRSGANTIYF. CDR3 DNA: TGTGCCATCAGTGACAGATCAGGGGCAAACACCATATATTTT.

The sample holds one count of this clone. The chain employs TRBV29-1 and TRBJ2-3; maybe TRBD1 (5 bases). This CDR3 has 13 amino acids. CDR1 is SQVTM and CDR2 is ANQGSEA in the germline V gene. V dropped 4 bases and J dropped 0 bases, with 8 bases sitting between them. In DNA form, the CDR3 reads TGCAGCGTTGGGACACTTAGCACAGATACGCAGTATTTT. Translated: CSVGTLSTDTQYF.

V gene TRBV5-4 combines with J gene TRBJ2-2, with D uncertain. The CDR3 has 14 residues. From germline, CDR1 is SGHNT and CDR2 YYREEE (reference sequence). V lost 4 bases, J lost 3 bases, and 10 bases lay in between. CDR3 DNA: TGTGCCAGCAGCCTGACCGGAGACACCGGGGAGCTGTTTTTT. Encoded protein: CASSLTGDTGELFF.

The CDR3 region has the DNA TGCGCCAGCAGCCAATCGGGACTAGCCTCCAATGAGCAGTTCTTC. Protein product: CASSQSGLASNEQFF. The rearrangement joins TRBV4-1 to TRBJ2-1; 9 positions agree with TRBD2. V trimming: 2 bases; J trimming: 6 bases; junction bases outside the gene matches: 5. This CDR3 is built from 15 residues. Per germline, CDR1 MGHRA and CDR2 YSYEKL.

This clone has only one observation. This chain uses TRBV19 with TRBJ2-5; 9 positions agree with TRBD1. The CDR3 consists of 16 residues. Germline trimming cut 0 bases from V and 2 bases from J; bases unmatched to any gene: 4. CDR1 and CDR2 from the germline V gene are LNHDA and SQIVND (reference sequence). CDR3 protein: CASSIERTGDQETQYF. The CDR3 region has the DNA TGTGCCAGTAGTATAGAACGGACAGGGGATCAAGAGACCCAGTACTTC.

The genes are TRBV6-5 and TRBJ2-2; TRBD2 matches 7 bases. The CDR3 is 15 residues long. Trimming removed 0 bases from V and 6 bases from J; junction bases left unmatched: 4. Germline CDR1 reads MNHEY; CDR2 reads SVGAGI. CDR3 sequence (DNA): TGTGCCAGCAGTTACTCGAATCGGGGGGCCGGGGAGCTGTTTTTT. The encoded protein is CASSYSNRGAGELFF.

This chain uses TRBV7-6 with TRBJ2-7; 9 bases map to TRBD1. With V trimmed by 5 bases and J by 4 bases, 9 bases remained unmatched. This CDR3 is 15 amino acids long. Germline loops: CDR1 SGHVS, CDR2 FNYEAQ. Here the CDR3 reads CASSLGTGSLYEQYF. CDR3 DNA sequence: TGTGCCAGCAGCCTGGGGACAGGGAGCTTATACGAGCAGTACTTC. The whole variable domain, filled in from reference TRBV7-6 and TRBJ2-7, reads GAGVSQSPRYKVTKRGQDVALRCDPISGHVSLYWYRQALGQGPEFLTYFNYEAQQDKSGLPNDRFSAERPEGSISTLTIQRTEQRDSAMYRCASSLGTGSLYEQYFGPGTRLTVT.

V is TRBV7-2 and J is TRBJ1-2, with D possibly being TRBD1 (6 bases). The CDR3 is made up of 14 amino acids. V lost 4 bases and J lost 6, with 15 bases in between. Germline CDR1 and CDR2: SGHTA and FQGNSA. CDR3 loop: CASSSLTGFDGYTF. In DNA form, the CDR3 reads TGTGCCAGCAGCTCACTAACAGGGTTCGATGGCTACACCTTC.

This sequence joins TRBV28 and TRBJ1-5; maybe TRBD1 (5 bases). There are 12 residues in the CDR3. Germline CDR1 and CDR2: MDHEN and SYDVKM. Trimming pared 8 bases from V and 5 bases from J, leaving 10 bases between. The CDR3 region is CASCRGYQPQHF. CDR3 DNA sequence: TGTGCCAGCTGTCGGGGGTATCAGCCCCAGCATTTT.